The following is a T cell receptor (beta chain) sequence with its context. This specimen belongs to a study of OX40 agonist ivuxolimab in advanced cancers. The CDR3 covers 15 residues. Trimming removed 6 bases from V and 7 bases from J; junction bases left unmatched: 10. Per the germline V gene, CDR1 is MNHEY and CDR2 is SMNVEV (reference sequence). Generated by immunoSEQ multiplex PCR, the TCRdb table keeps only in-frame clones and is missing some. The sample has around 80,000 clones, approximately 83% seen once. The receptor was isolated from an adult with an advanced solid tumor such as melanoma, head and neck, liver or kidney cancer. This chain joins TRBV27 and TRBJ1-3; TRBD1 matches 9 bases. Source: CD4+ or CD8+ T cells sorted from blood, taken in a trial of the OX40 agonist ivuxolimab. CDR3 bases: TGTGCCAGCAGGAGCTCGGGACAGGGCGTCAACACCATATATTTT. It specifies CASRSSGQGVNTIYF.